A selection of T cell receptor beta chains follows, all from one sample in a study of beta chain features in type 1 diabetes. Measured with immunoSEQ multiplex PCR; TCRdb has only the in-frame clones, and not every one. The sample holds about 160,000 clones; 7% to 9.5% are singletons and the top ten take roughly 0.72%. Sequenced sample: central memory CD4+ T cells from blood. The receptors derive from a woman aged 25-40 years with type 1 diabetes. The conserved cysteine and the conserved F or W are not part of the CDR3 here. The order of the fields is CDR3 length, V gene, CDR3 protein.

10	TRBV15	ATSRDTSEAF
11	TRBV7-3	ASSPSRGNTIY
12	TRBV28	ASSLGGQVYGYT
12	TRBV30	AWSWSGRTPTQY
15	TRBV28	ASSSLQRQSSYNEQF
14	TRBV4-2	ASSQDMASGRKTQY
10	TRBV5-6	ASSLRDQPQH
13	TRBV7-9	ASSLSSGVYDTQY
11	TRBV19	ASGGTVRTEAF
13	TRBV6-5	ASRITIQGYTEAF
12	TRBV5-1	ASSSGTAPPTQY
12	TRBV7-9	ASSSGQGSTEAF
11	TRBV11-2	ASSLEGTSLQF
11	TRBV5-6	ASTLGRDQPQH
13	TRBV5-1	ASSPGQGVYYEQY
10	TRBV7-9	ASSLDITEAF
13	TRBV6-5	ASSTHGGNSYEQY
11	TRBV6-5	ASRRGGGYGYT
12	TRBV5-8	ASSLTGTDYGYT
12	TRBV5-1	ASSLDQGTIGYT
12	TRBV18	ASSPDSRTDTQY
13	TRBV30	AWSTVLGGGETQY
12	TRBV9	ASSVGQLQETQY
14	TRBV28	ASSTQTGGSPYEQY
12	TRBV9	ASSPPDLGGTQY
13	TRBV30	AWTSSRAGPYGYT
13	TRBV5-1	ASVETGSLSGEQF
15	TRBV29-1	SVDRVRDRGQEETQY
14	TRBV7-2	ASSWGLAGDTDTQY
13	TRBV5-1	ASSFSRADDNEQF
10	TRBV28	ASSLQAYGYT
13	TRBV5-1	ASSTGDRDEDTQY
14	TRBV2	ASRGIQGVLHYGYT
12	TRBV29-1	SAGVDRSGNTIY
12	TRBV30	AWSQLAGFHEQY
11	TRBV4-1	ASSRRLSNEQF
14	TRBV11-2	ASSPQQGANTGELF
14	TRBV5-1	ASSLMGQADTGELF
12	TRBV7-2	ASSTTSGEGEQY
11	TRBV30	AWRRGPGNTIY
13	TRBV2	ASSEARTVNTEAF
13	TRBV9	ASSISGHTGDTQY
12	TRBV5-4	ASSEGQVEGKLF
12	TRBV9	ASSATRDNQPQH